This T cell receptor beta chain was documented in a study of glioma-infiltrating T cells. Study context: Before surgery, glioma patients received dexamethasone for at most six days. Sequencing aimed for about 4.5- to 10-fold coverage of about a million peripheral T cells. Study observations and caveats: A blood CDR3 motif signature was depleted in highly divergent patients.

This clonotype has ten or more counts. Its antigen remains unidentified. The CDR3 contains 15 residues. Germline V gives CDR1 MDHEN, CDR2 SYDVKM. The J segment lost 1 base and the V segment lost 5 bases, leaving 7 bases of the junction unmatched. Using RNA template, CDR3s of TCR alpha and beta were amplified with iRepertoire arm-PCR. One-step reverse transcription and amplification started from about 100-400 ng of tissue mRNA or PBMC total RNA. One entry per CDR3 protein, called by TCRdb with MiXCR from the multiplex PCR reads. This sample carries 300,000 to 450,000 distinct CDR3 sequences, 41% of them seen once, and the ten largest clones take more than 10%.

The chain combines TRBV28 with TRBJ2-7, with TRBD2 matching 8 bases. This TCR was recovered from a human donor with low-grade glioma or glioblastoma, undergoing nonglioma brain surgery, or in good health (not recorded which). Material: glioma tissue, nonneoplastic brain tissue, or PBMCs (not recorded which). CDR3 in DNA: TGTGCCAGCAGTAAATATCGCGGGGGGTCCTACGAGCAGTACTTC. As protein: CASSKYRGGSYEQYF.